Sequencing of this TCR beta chain was carried out in a study of shared clonotypes between healthy human individuals. The repertoire was sequenced with immunoSEQ multiplex PCR; TCRdb's copy has only in-frame clones and lacks some. The sample carries some 380,000 clones, 95% to 97% recorded once. This CDR3 is 16 amino acids long. CDR1 MNHEY and CDR2 SMNVEV come from the germline V gene (reference sequence). V lost 5 bases to trimming and J lost 5 bases; unmatched junction nucleotides: 12. The gene calls are TRBV27 and TRBJ2-1; 7 bases are shared with TRBD2. This sequence was found in a man aged 25 to 40 in good health. The sequenced sample was memory CD8+ T cells sorted from blood. Regarding subset: CD45RO+ cells pooled with CCR7-negative TemRA cells. The DNA of the CDR3 is TGTGCCAGCAGTGAAAAGCGGGGCTCTCCCCACAATGAGCAGTTCTTC. It is translated as CASSEKRGSPHNEQFF.